These 6 T cell receptor beta chains originate from one sample sequenced in a study of blood T cell repertoires in COVID-19. Libraries were prepared by immunoSEQ multiplex PCR; TCRdb keeps only in-frame clonotypes and omits some of them. The sample contains around 380,000 clones, 81% of which appear only once. The sequenced material came from peripheral blood. All receptors derive from a human donor with acute or convalescent COVID-19. The donor label of this sample is uncertain.

This chain connects TRBV4-1 to TRBJ1-1, with TRBD1 identical over 9 bases. This CDR3 is built from 15 residues. Germline assignment: CDR1 MGHRA and CDR2 YSYEKL. The V segment lost 4 bases and the J segment 8 bases; nucleotides outside the gene matches: 11. In DNA form, the CDR3 reads TGCGCCAGCAGCCTCCGACAGGGGGGGCTGGTCGAAGCTTTCTTT. Translation: CASSLRQGGLVEAFF.

The chain carries TRBV11-2 and TRBJ1-3; perhaps TRBD1 as D (5 bases). The CDR3 consists of 15 residues. Trimming took 1 base from V and 9 from J, leaving 16 bases between them. Germline V CDR1 and CDR2: SGHAT, FQNNGV. The CDR3 DNA reads as TGTGCCAGCAGCTTAGGGTGGGACGGCGGGGGCACCATATATTTT. It yields the protein CASSLGWDGGGTIYF. Filled out from reference TRBV11-2 and TRBJ1-3, the complete variable domain reads EAGVAQSPRYKIIEKRQSVAFWCNPISGHATLYWYQQILGQGPKLLIQFQNNGVVDDSQLPKDRFSAERLKGVDSTLKIQPAKLEDSAVYLCASSLGWDGGGTIYFGEGSWLTVV.

The count of this clone is one. The sample contains more than one DNA sequence encoding this CDR3. V is TRBV5-1 and J is TRBJ1-2; 7 bases agree with TRBD1. Germline CDR1 and CDR2: SGHRS and YFSETQ. The CDR3 is 15 residues long. With V trimmed by 4 bases and J by 0 bases, 6 bases remained unmatched. CDR3 DNA sequence: TGCGCCAGCAGCCCTGGACAGGCAGCTAACTATGGCTACACCTTC. Amino acid sequence: CASSPGQAANYGYTF.

The rearrangement links TRBV30 to TRBJ1-2; D gene unclear. The CDR3 is 11 residues long. CDR1 is GTSNPN and CDR2 is SVGIG in the germline V gene (reference sequence). The V end lost 4 bases, the J end lost 2 bases, and 5 bases lay between the germline ends. The CDR3 is CAWNTNYGYTF. Written as DNA, the CDR3 is TGTGCCTGGAACACCAACTATGGCTACACCTTC.

This clone was seen more than once but under ten times. The chain carries TRBV27 and TRBJ1-3; TRBD1 aligns across 9 bases. The V and J ends lost 5 bases and 2 bases, in that order; junction bases with no gene match: 7. Germline-derived CDR1 and CDR2 are MNHEY and SMNVEV (reference sequence). The CDR3 loop spans 16 amino acids. The CDR3: CASSPGGTGTGNTIYF. Here the CDR3 DNA reads TGTGCCAGCAGTCCCGGGGGGACAGGGACTGGAAACACCATATATTTT.

The chain couples TRBV11-2 to TRBJ1-1; D is perhaps TRBD1 (5 bases). The CDR3 consists of 15 residues. Germline lookup yields CDR1 SGHAT and CDR2 FQNNGV. V was shortened by 5 bases and J by 0 bases, with 13 bases between the two germline ends. The CDR3 sequence: CASSQIRQLNTEAFF. The CDR3, as DNA: TGTGCCAGCAGCCAAATTAGACAGCTGAACACTGAAGCTTTCTTT. The variable domain in full, with the rest retrieved from reference TRBV11-2 and TRBJ1-1, is EAGVAQSPRYKIIEKRQSVAFWCNPISGHATLYWYQQILGQGPKLLIQFQNNGVVDDSQLPKDRFSAERLKGVDSTLKIQPAKLEDSAVYLCASSQIRQLNTEAFFGQGTRLTVV.